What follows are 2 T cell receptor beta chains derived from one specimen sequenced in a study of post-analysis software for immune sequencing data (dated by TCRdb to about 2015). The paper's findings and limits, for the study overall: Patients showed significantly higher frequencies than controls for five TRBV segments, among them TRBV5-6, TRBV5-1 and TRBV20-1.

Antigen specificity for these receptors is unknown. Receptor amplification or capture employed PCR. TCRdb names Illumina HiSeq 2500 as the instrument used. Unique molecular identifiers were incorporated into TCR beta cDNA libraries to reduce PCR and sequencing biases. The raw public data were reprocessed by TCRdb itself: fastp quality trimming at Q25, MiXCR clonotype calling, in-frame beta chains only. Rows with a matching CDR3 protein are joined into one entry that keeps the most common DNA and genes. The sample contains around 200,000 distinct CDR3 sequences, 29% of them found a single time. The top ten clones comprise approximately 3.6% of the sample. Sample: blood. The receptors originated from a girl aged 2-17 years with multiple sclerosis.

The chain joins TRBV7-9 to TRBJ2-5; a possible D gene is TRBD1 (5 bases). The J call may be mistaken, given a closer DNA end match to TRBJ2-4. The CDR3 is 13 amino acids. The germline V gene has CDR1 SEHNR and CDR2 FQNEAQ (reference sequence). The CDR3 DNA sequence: TGTGCCAGCAGCCCAGGGCCCCCGGACATTCAGTACTTC. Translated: CASSPGPPDIQYF.

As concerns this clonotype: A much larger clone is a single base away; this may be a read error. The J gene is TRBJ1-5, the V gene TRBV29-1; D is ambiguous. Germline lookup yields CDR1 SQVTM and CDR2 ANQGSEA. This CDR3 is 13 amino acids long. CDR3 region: CSVEVAGNRPQHF. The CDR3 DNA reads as TGCAGCGTTGAAGTCGCGGGAAATCGGCCCCAGCATTTT.